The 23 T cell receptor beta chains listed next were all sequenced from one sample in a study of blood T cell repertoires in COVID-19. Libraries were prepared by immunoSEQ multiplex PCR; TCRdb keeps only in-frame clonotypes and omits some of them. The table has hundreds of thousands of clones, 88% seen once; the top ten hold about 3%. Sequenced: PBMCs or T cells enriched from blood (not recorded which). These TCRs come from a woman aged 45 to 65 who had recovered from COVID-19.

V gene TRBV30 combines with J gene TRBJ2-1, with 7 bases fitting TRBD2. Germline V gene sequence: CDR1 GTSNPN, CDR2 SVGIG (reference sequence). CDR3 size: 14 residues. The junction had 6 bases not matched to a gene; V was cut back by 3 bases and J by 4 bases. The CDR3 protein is CAWSGQGGYNEQFF. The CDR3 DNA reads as TGTGCCTGGAGCGGGCAGGGAGGGTACAATGAGCAGTTCTTC.

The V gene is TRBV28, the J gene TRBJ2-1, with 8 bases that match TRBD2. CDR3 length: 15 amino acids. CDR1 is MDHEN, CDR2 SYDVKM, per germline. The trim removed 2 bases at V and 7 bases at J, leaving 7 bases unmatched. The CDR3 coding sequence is TGTGCCAGCAGTTTACGACTAGCGTTTAATAATGAGCAGTTCTTC. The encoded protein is CASSLRLAFNNEQFF.

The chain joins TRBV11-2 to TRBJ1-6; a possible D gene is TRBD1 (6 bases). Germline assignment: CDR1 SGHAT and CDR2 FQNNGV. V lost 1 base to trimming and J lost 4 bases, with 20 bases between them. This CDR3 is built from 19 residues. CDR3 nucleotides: TGTGCCAGCAGCTTAGGCGGTATCGGGGGGCTAGGATATAATTCACCCCTCCACTTT. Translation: CASSLGGIGGLGYNSPLHF.

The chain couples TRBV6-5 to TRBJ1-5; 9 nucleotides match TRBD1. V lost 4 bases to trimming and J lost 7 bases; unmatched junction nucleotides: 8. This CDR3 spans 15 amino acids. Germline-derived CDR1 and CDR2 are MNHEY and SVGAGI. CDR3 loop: CASSWGTGGIQPQHF. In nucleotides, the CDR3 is TGTGCCAGCAGTTGGGGAACAGGGGGCATCCAGCCCCAGCATTTT.

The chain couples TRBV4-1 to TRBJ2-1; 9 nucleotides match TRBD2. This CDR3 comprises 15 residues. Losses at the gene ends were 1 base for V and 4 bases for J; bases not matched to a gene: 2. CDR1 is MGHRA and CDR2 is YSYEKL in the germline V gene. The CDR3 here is CASSQASGKYNEQFF. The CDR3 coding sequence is TGCGCCAGCAGCCAAGCTAGCGGGAAATACAATGAGCAGTTCTTC.

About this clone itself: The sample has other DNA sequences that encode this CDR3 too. CDR3 region: CASSPSGDTQYF. The CDR3 nucleotides are TGTGCCAGCTCACCGTCGGGGGATACGCAGTATTTT. V and J are TRBV18 and TRBJ2-3; possibly TRBD2 for D (5 bases). V lost 3 bases and J 6 bases, leaving 7 bases between the germline ends. The V gene's germline CDR1 is KGHSH and CDR2 LQKENI. The CDR3 loop spans 12 amino acids.

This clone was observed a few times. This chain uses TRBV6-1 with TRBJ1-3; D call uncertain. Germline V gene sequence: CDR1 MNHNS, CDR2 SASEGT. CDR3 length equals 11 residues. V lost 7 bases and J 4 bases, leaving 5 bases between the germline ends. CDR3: CASTQGNTIYF. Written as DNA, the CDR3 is TGTGCCAGCACGCAGGGAAACACCATATATTTT.

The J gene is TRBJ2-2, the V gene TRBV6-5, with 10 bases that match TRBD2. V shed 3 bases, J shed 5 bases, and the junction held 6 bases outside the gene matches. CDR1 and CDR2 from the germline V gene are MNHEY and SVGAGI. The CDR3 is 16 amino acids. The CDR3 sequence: CASSYVAGGWTGELFF. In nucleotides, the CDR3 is TGTGCCAGCAGTTATGTAGCGGGAGGTTGGACCGGGGAGCTGTTTTTT.

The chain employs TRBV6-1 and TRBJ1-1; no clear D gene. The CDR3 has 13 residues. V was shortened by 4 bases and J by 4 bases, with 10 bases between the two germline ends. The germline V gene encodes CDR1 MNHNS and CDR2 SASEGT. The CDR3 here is CASSGAAGTEAFF. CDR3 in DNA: TGTGCCAGCAGTGGAGCAGCGGGCACTGAAGCTTTCTTT.

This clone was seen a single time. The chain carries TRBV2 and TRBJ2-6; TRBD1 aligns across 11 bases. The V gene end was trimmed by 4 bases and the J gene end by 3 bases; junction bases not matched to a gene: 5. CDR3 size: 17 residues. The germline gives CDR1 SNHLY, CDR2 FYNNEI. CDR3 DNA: TGTGCCAGCAGTGTGAGGACAGGGGGCTTTGGGGCCAACGTCCTGACTTTC. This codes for CASSVRTGGFGANVLTF.

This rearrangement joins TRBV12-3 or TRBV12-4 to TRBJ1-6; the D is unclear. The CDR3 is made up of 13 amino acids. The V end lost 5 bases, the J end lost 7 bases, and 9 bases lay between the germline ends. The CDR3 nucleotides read TGTGCCAGCAGTCAGGTCGCAAATTCACCCCTCCACTTT. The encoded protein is CASSQVANSPLHF.

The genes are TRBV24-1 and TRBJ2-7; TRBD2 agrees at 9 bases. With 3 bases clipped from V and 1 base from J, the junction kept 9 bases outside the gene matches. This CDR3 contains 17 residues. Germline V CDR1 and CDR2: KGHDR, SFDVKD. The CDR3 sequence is CATSDPSGAGGSYEQYF. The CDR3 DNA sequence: TGTGCCACCAGTGATCCCTCGGGAGCGGGAGGTTCCTACGAGCAGTACTTC.

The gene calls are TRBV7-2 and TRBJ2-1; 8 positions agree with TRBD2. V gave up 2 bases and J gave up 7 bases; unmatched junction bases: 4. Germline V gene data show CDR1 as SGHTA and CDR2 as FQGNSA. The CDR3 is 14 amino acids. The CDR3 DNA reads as TGTGCCAGCAGCTTAACCGGGAGGGCGAATGAGCAGTTCTTC. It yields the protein CASSLTGRANEQFF.

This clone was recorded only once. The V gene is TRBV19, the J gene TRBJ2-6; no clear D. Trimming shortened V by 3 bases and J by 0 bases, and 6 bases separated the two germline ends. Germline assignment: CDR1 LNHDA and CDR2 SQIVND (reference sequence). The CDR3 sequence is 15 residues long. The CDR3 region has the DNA TGTGCCAGTAGTATGGGCAGCTCTGGGGCCAACGTCCTGACTTTC. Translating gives CASSMGSSGANVLTF.

The CDR3 DNA follows: TGTGCCAGCAGCAAATCGGCGGGAATGCTCTACGAGCAGTACTTC. Translated: CASSKSAGMLYEQYF. The J gene is TRBJ2-7, the V gene TRBV21-1; TRBD2, the table's D call, lacks a check against the DNA. TRBV21-1 is a pseudogene segment. This CDR3 region has 15 residues.

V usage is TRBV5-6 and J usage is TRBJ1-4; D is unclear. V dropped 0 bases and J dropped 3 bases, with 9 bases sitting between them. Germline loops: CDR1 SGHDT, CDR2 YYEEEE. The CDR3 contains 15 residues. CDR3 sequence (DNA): TGTGCCAGCAGCTTGGTCTCGGGAGCTAATGAAAAACTGTTTTTT. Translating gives CASSLVSGANEKLFF.

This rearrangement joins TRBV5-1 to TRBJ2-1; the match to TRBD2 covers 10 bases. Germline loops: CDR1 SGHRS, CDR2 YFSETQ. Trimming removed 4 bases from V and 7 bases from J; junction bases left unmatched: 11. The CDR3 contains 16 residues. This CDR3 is CASSTRLAGDKNEQFF. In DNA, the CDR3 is TGCGCCAGCAGCACCCGTCTAGCGGGAGACAAGAATGAGCAGTTCTTC.

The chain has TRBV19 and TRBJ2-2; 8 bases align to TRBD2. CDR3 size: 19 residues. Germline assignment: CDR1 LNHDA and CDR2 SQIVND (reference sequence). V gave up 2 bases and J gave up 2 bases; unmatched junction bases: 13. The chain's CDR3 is CASSILGGRLKLNTGELFF. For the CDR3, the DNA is TGTGCCAGTAGTATATTGGGCGGGAGGCTAAAACTTAACACCGGGGAGCTGTTTTTT. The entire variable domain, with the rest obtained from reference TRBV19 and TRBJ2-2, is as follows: DGGITQSPKYLFRKEGQNVTLSCEQNLNHDAMYWYRQDPGQGLRLIYYSQIVNDFQKGDIAEGYSVSREKKESFPLTVTSAQKNPTAFYLCASSILGGRLKLNTGELFFGEGSRLTVL.

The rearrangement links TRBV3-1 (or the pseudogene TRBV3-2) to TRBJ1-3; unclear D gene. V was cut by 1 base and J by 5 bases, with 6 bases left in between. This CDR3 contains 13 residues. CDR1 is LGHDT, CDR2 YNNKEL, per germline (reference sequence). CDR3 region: CASSQGTRNTIYF. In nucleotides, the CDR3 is TGTGCCAGCAGCCAAGGAACTAGAAACACCATATATTTT.

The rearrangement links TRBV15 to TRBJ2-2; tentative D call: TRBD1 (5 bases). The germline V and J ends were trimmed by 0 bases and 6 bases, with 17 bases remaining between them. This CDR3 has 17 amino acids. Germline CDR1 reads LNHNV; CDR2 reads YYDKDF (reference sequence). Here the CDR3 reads CATSREGWAGRSGELFF. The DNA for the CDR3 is TGTGCCACCAGCAGAGAGGGATGGGCAGGGCGATCCGGGGAGCTGTTTTTT.

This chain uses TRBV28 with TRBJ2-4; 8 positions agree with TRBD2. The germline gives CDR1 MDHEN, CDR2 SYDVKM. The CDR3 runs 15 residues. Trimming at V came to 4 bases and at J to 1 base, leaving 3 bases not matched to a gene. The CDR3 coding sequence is TGTGCCAGCAGTTCGAGGACTAGCGCCAAAAACATTCAGTACTTC. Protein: CASSSRTSAKNIQYF.

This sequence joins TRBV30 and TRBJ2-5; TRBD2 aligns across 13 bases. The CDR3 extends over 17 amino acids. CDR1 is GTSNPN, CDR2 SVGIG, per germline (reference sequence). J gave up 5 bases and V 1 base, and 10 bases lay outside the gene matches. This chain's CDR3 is CAWSALRTSGSYETQYF. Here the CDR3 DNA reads TGTGCCTGGAGTGCCCTAAGGACTAGCGGGAGCTATGAGACCCAGTACTTC.

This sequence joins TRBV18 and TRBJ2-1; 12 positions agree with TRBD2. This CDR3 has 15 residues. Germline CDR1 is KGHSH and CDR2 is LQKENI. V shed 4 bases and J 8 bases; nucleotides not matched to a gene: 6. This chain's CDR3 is CASSLSLAGGDEQFF. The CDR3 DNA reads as TGTGCCAGCTCACTAAGTCTAGCGGGAGGGGATGAGCAGTTCTTC.